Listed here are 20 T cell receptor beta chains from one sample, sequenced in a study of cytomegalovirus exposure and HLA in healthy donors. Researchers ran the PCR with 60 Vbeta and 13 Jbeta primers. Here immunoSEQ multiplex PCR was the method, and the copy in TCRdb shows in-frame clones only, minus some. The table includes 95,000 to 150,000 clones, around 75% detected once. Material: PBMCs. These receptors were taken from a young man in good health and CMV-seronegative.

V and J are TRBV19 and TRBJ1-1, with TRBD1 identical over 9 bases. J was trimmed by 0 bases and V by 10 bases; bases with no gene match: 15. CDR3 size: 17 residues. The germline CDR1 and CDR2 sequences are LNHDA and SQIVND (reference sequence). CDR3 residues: CATQSPGQGTLNTEAFF. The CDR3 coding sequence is TGTGCCACCCAGTCCCCGGGACAGGGAACCTTGAACACTGAAGCTTTCTTT. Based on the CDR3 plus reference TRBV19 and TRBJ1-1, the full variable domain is DGGITQSPKYLFRKEGQNVTLSCEQNLNHDAMYWYRQDPGQGLRLIYYSQIVNDFQKGDIAEGYSVSREKKESFPLTVTSAQKNPTAFYLCATQSPGQGTLNTEAFFGQGTRLTVV.

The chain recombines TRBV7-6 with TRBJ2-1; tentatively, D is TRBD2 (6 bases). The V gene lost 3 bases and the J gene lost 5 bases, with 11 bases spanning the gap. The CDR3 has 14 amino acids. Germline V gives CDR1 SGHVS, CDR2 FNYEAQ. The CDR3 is CASSFRTGDNEQFF. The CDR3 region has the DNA TGTGCCAGCAGCTTTCGGACGGGAGACAATGAGCAGTTCTTC.

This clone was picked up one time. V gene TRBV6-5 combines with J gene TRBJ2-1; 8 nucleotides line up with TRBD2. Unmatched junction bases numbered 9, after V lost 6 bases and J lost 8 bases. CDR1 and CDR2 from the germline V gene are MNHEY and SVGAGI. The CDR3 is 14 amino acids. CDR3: CASRPPGGADEQFF. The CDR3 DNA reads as TGTGCCAGCAGACCCCCGGGGGGGGCAGATGAGCAGTTCTTC.

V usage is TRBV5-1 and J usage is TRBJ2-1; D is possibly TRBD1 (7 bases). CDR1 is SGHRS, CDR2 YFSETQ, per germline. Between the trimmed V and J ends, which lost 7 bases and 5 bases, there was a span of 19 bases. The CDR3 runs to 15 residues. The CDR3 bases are TGCGCCAGCGCCCGCGGGACAGTTGTGAACAATGAGCAGTTCTTC. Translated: CASARGTVVNNEQFF.

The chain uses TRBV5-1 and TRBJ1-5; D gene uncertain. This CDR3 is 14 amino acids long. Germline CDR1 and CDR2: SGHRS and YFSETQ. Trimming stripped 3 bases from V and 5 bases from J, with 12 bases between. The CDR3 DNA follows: TGCGCCAGCAGCTCTACAGTGGGCGATCAGCCCCAGCATTTT. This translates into CASSSTVGDQPQHF.

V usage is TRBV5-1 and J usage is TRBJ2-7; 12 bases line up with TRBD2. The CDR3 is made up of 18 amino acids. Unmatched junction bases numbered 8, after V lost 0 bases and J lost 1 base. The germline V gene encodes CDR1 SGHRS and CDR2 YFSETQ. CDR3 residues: CASSLATSGGQLSYEQYF. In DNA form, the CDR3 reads TGCGCCAGCAGCTTGGCTACTAGCGGGGGGCAACTTTCCTACGAGCAGTACTTC.

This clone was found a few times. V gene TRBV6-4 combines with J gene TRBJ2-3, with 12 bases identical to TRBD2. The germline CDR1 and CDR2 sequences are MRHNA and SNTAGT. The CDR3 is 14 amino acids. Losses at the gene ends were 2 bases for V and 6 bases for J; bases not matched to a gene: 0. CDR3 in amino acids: CASSDLAGGDTQYF. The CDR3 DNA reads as TGTGCCAGCAGTGACCTAGCGGGGGGGGATACGCAGTATTTT.

CDR3 amino acids: CASSYRTSGREGELFF. In nucleotides, the CDR3 is TGTGCCAGCAGTTACCGTACTTCTGGGAGAGAAGGGGAGCTGTTTTTT. This chain connects TRBV6-5 to TRBJ2-2; D might be TRBD2 (5 bases). V gave up 2 bases and J gave up 8 bases, with 18 bases separating them. This CDR3 region has 16 residues. Looked up from germline, CDR1 is MNHEY and CDR2 is SVGAGI.

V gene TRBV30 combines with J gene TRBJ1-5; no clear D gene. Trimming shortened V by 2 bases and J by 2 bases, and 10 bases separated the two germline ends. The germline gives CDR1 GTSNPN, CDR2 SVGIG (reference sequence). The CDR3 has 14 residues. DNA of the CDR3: TGTGCCTGGAGTACAGTGGCAGGCAATCAGCCCCAGCATTTT. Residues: CAWSTVAGNQPQHF. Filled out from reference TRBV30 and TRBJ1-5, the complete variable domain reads SQTIHQWPATLVQPVGSPLSLECTVEGTSNPNLYWYRQAAGRGLQLLFYSVGIGQISSEVPQNLSASRPQDRQFILSSKKLLLSDSGFYLCAWSTVAGNQPQHFGDGTRLSIL.

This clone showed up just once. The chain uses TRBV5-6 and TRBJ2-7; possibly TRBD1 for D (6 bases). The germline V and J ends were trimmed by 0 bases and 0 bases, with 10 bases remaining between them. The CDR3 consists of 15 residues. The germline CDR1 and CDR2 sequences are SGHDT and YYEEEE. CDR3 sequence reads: CASSLGGQSSYEQYF. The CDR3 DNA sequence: TGTGCCAGCAGCTTGGGGGGACAAAGCTCCTACGAGCAGTACTTC.

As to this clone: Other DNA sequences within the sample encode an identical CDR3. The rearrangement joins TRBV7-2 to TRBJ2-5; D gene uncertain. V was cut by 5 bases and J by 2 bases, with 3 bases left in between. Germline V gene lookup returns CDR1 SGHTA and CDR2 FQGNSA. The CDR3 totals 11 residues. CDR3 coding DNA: TGTGCCAGCAGCCTACAAGAGACCCAGTACTTC. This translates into CASSLQETQYF. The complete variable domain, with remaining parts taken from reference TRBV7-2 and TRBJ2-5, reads GAGVSQSPSNKVTEKGKDVELRCDPISGHTALYWYRQSLGQGLEFLIYFQGNSAPDKSGLPSDRFSAERTGGSVSTLTIQRTQQEDSAVYLCASSLQETQYFGPGTRLLVL.

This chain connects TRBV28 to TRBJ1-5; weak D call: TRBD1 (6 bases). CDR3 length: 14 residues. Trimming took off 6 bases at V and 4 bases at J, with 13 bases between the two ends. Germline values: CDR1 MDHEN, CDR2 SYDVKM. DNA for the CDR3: TGTGCCAGCAGGGGGGCAGGTGGAAATCAGCCCCAGCATTTT. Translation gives CASRGAGGNQPQHF.

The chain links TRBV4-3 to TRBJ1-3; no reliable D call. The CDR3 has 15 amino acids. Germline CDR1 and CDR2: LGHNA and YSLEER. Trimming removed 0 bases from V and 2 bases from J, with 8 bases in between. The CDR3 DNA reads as TGCGCCAGCAGCCAAGAACCGGGAGCTGGAAACACCATATATTTT. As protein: CASSQEPGAGNTIYF.

CDR3 DNA sequence: TGCAGCGTTGTCTGGCGGGGCGAATCCTACAATGAGCAGTTCTTC. This translates into CSVVWRGESYNEQFF. V is TRBV29-1 and J is TRBJ2-1; perhaps TRBD2 as D (6 bases). Germline-derived CDR1 and CDR2 are SQVTM and ANQGSEA. Deletions cut 4 bases from V and 1 base from J, with 14 bases between. This CDR3 contains 15 residues.

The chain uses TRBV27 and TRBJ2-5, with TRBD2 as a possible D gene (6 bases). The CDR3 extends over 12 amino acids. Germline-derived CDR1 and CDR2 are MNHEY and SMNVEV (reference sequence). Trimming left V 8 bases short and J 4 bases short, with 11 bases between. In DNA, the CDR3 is TGTGCCAGCGGACGGGGGATAGAGACCCAGTACTTC. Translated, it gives CASGRGIETQYF.

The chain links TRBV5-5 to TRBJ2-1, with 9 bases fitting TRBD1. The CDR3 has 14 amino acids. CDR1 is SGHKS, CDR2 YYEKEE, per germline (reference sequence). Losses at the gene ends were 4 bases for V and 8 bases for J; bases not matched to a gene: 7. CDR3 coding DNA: TGTGCCAGCAGCACGGGACAGGGACTCGATGAGCAGTTCTTC. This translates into CASSTGQGLDEQFF.

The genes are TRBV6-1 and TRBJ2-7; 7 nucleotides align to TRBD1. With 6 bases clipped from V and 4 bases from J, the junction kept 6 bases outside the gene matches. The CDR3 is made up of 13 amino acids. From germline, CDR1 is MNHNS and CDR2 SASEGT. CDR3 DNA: TGTGCCAGCAGGCCAGGGGGTATGTACGAGCAGTACTTC. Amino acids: CASRPGGMYEQYF.

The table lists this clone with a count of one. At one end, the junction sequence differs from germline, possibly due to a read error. CDR3 in amino acids: CASSSVGTILF. CDR3 DNA: TGTGCCAGCAGTTCCGTAGGGACTATTCTATTC. The chain carries TRBV28 and TRBJ2-7; 7 bases match TRBD2. CDR3 length: 11 residues. The germline CDR1 and CDR2 sequences are MDHEN and SYDVKM.

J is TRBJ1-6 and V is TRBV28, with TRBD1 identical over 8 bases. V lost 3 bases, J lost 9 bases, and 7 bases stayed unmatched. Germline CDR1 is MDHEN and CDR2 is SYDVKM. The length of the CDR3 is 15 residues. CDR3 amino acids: CASSLNRGLGSPLHF. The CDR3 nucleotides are TGTGCCAGCAGTTTGAACAGGGGGTTAGGTTCACCCCTCCACTTT.

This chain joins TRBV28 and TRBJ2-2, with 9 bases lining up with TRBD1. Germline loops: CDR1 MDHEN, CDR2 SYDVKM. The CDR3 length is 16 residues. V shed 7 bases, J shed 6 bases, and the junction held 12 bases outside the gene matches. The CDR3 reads CASKVRTGGSSGELFF. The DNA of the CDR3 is TGTGCCAGCAAAGTGCGAACAGGGGGCTCGTCCGGGGAGCTGTTTTTT.